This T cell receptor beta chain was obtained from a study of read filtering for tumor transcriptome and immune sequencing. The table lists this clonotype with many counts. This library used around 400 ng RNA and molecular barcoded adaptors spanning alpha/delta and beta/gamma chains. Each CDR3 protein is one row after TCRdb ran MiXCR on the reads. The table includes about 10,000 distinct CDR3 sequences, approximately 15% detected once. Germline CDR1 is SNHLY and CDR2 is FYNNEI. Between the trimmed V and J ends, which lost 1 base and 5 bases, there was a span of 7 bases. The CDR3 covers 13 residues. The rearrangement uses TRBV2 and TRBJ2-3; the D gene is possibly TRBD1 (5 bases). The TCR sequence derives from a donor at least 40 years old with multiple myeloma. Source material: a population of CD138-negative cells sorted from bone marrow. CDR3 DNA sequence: TGTGCCAGCAGTGAAGGACAGCTAGATACGCAGTATTTT. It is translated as CASSEGQLDTQYF.